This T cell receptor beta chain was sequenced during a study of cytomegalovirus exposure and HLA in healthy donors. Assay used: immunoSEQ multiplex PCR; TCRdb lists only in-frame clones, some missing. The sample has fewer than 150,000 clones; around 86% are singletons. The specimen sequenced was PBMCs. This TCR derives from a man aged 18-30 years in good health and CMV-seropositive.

CDR3 residues: CASSLFQGLSYNEQFF. The CDR3 bases are TGTGCCAGCAGCTTATTCCAGGGTCTCTCCTACAATGAGCAGTTCTTC. J is TRBJ2-1 and V is TRBV11-2; D may be TRBD1 (5 bases). Trimming removed 2 bases from V and 0 bases from J, with 11 bases in between. The V gene's germline CDR1 is SGHAT and CDR2 FQNNGV. The CDR3 totals 16 residues.